This record concerns one T cell receptor (beta chain) sequence. There were TCR beta CDR3 regions amplified from RNA transcripts. The HTBI primer set served for first-round RT-PCR of the TCR CDR3. TCRdb called the multiplex PCR reads again in MiXCR, with one record for every CDR3 protein. The data hold 300,000 to 450,000 distinct CDR3 sequences, with roughly 13% observed a single time. Trimming stripped 0 bases from V and 2 bases from J, with 8 bases between. This CDR3 comprises 14 residues. The germline gives CDR1 LGHDT, CDR2 YNNKEL (reference sequence). The sample belongs to a study of T cells in Graves' hyperthyroidism and ophthalmopathy.

The V and J genes are TRBV3-1 and TRBJ2-7, with D unresolved. The source of this sequence is a woman aged 60-75 years with Graves' hyperthyroidism. The sequenced sample was blood. The CDR3 region has the DNA TGTGCCAGCAGCCAAGATTTACAGACCTACGAGCAGTACTTC. Translated: CASSQDLQTYEQYF.